These T cell receptor beta chains were read from a single sample in a study of T cell responses to AZD1222 COVID-19 vaccine. Here immunoSEQ multiplex PCR was the method, and the copy in TCRdb shows in-frame clones only, minus some. The repertoire holds just under 85,000 clones, with around 86% as singletons. The sequences come from peripheral blood, collected on day 0 of AZD1222 vaccination. Receptor source: an adult in good health. Both conserved end residues are part of each CDR3. The D gene is left open where the match is weak. The listing skips clone size in some rows; elsewhere it reads once, few, many or a size class.

J: TRBJ2-7; size: once; D: -; V: TRBV5-4; length: 17; DNA: TGTGCCAGCAGCCGGGACCGGGACCTAACATTACTTTACGAGCAGTACTTC; CDR3: CASSRDRDLTLLYEQYF
J: TRBJ1-1; size: -; D: -; V: TRBV5-1; length: 16; DNA: TGCGCCAGCAGCCAAAGCACCAGGCAGCTGAACACTGAAGCTTTCTTT; CDR3: CASSQSTRQLNTEAFF
J: TRBJ2-3; size: -; D: TRBD2; V: TRBV28; length: 17; DNA: TGTGCCAGCAGCCGCCTTACTAGCGGGAGATCAGCAGATACGCAGTATTTT; CDR3: CASSRLTSGRSADTQYF
J: TRBJ2-3; size: -; D: TRBD2; V: TRBV5-6; length: 17; DNA: TGTGCCAGCAGCTTTGGGGGGGTTGCTACCAACACAGATACGCAGTATTTT; CDR3: CASSFGGVATNTDTQYF
J: TRBJ1-4; size: -; D: TRBD1; V: TRBV5-1; length: 14; DNA: TGCGCCAGCAGCTCGGGACAGGGGAGTGAAAAACTGTTTTTT; CDR3: CASSSGQGSEKLFF
J: TRBJ2-7; size: -; D: TRBD1; V: TRBV3-1/TRBV3-2; length: 16; DNA: TGTGCCAGCAGCCCTCGCGGGGACAGGGGAAAATACGAGCAGTACTTC; CDR3: CASSPRGDRGKYEQYF
J: TRBJ2-5; size: -; D: TRBD2; V: TRBV10-2; length: 16; DNA: TGCGCCAGCGGGGGGCTAGCGGGAGAATGGGCAGAGACCCAGTACTTC; CDR3: CASGGLAGEWAETQYF
J: TRBJ2-7; size: -; D: -; V: TRBV5-8; length: 15; DNA: TGTGCCAGCAGCCCTCAGCCTGGAGGGTCCTACGAGCAGTACTTC; CDR3: CASSPQPGGSYEQYF
J: TRBJ1-1; size: -; D: -; V: TRBV7-2; length: 15; DNA: TGTGCCAGCAGCTTAGACCGATTAAGGGGCACTGAAGCTTTCTTT; CDR3: CASSLDRLRGTEAFF
J: TRBJ2-7; size: few; D: -; V: TRBV4-1; length: 16; DNA: TGCGCCAGCAGCCAGTTCGAGGCAGGGGTGTCCTACGAGCAGTACTTC; CDR3: CASSQFEAGVSYEQYF
J: TRBJ1-6; size: -; D: -; V: TRBV14; length: 17; DNA: TGTGCCAGCAGCCAAGATAAAGGGGCAGGGGTGTATTCACCCCTCCACTTT; CDR3: CASSQDKGAGVYSPLHF
J: TRBJ1-3; size: -; D: -; V: TRBV15; length: 12; DNA: TGTGCCACCAGCCCCCGGGGGAGGGGCATATATTTT; CDR3: CATSPRGRGIYF
J: TRBJ1-6; size: -; D: -; V: TRBV7-8; length: 14; DNA: TGTGCCAGCAGCTTAGACAGCTTAAATTCACCCCTCCACTTT; CDR3: CASSLDSLNSPLHF
J: TRBJ1-2; size: -; D: -; V: TRBV9; length: 14; DNA: TGTGCCAGCAGCCCCGGTGGGTCTCCCTATGGCTACACCTTC; CDR3: CASSPGGSPYGYTF
J: TRBJ1-3; size: -; D: -; V: TRBV30; length: 11; DNA: TGTGCCTGCGGGCGGGGAAACACCATATATTTT; CDR3: CACGRGNTIYF
J: TRBJ1-4; size: -; D: TRBD1; V: TRBV18; length: 15; DNA: TGTGCCAGCTCACCCCAGGGGGCAACTAATGAAAAACTGTTTTTT; CDR3: CASSPQGATNEKLFF
J: TRBJ2-7; size: -; D: -; V: TRBV5-5; length: 15; DNA: TGTGCCAGCAGTTCTGAAGGGTTGGGTCCCAACGAGCAGTACTTC; CDR3: CASSSEGLGPNEQYF
J: TRBJ1-2; size: few; D: -; V: TRBV29-1; length: 17; DNA: TGCAGCGTTGAAGAGCAAACAGGGAGAGGGGCTAACTATGGCTACACCTTC; CDR3: CSVEEQTGRGANYGYTF
J: TRBJ2-3; size: -; D: TRBD2; V: TRBV4-2; length: 18; DNA: TGTGCCAGCAGCCAAGGACCGGGAGGGCCGACTTCGGTGTATACGCAGTATTTT; CDR3: CASSQGPGGPTSVYTQYF
J: TRBJ2-5; size: -; D: -; V: TRBV6-5; length: 12; DNA: TGTGCCAGCAGTTACTCGACGGAGACCCAGTACTTC; CDR3: CASSYSTETQYF
J: TRBJ1-1; size: -; D: -; V: TRBV7-8; length: 14; DNA: TGTGCCAGCAGCTTGACAGGCTTGAACACTGAAGCTTTCTTT; CDR3: CASSLTGLNTEAFF
J: TRBJ2-5; size: -; D: TRBD1; V: TRBV5-1; length: 16; DNA: TGCGCCAGCAGGGGGACAGGGGGCTCGGTCAGGGAGACCCAGTACTTC; CDR3: CASRGTGGSVRETQYF
J: TRBJ1-2; size: -; D: -; V: TRBV18; length: 14; DNA: TGTGCCAGCTCGGAGACAGATATCAACTATGGCTACACCTTC; CDR3: CASSETDINYGYTF
J: TRBJ2-3; size: -; D: -; V: TRBV11-3; length: 13; DNA: TGTGCCAGCAGCCCCGTACCATCGGATACGCAGTATTTT; CDR3: CASSPVPSDTQYF
J: TRBJ1-5; size: -; D: -; V: TRBV6-5; length: 14; DNA: TGTGCCAGCAGTTACGACAGAAAAAATCAGCCCCAGCATTTT; CDR3: CASSYDRKNQPQHF
J: TRBJ2-3; size: -; D: TRBD2; V: TRBV9; length: 17; DNA: TGTGCCAGCAGCGGTAGTGAGCGGGGGGGAGACACAGATACGCAGTATTTT; CDR3: CASSGSERGGDTDTQYF
J: TRBJ2-7; size: few; D: -; V: TRBV5-1; length: 14; DNA: TGCGCCAGCAGCCCGGGACCGAGATCCTACGAGCAGTACTTC; CDR3: CASSPGPRSYEQYF
J: TRBJ2-1; size: -; D: -; V: TRBV21-1; length: 14; DNA: TGTGCCAGCAGCGAAGGACTAGCTGGCGATGAGCAGTTCTTC; CDR3: CASSEGLAGDEQFF
J: TRBJ1-2; size: -; D: -; V: TRBV6-4; length: 12; DNA: TGTGCCAGCAGTGACGGGTTCGACACCTACACCTTC; CDR3: CASSDGFDTYTF
J: TRBJ2-7; size: once; D: -; V: TRBV6-5; length: 14; DNA: TGTGCCAGCAGGGGGACTCGAAGCTCCTACGAGCAGTACTTC; CDR3: CASRGTRSSYEQYF
J: TRBJ2-1; size: -; D: TRBD2; V: TRBV9; length: 16; DNA: TGTGCCAGCAGCGCGCGGGGGACTAGCGGGGTAGACGAGCAGTTCTTC; CDR3: CASSARGTSGVDEQFF
J: TRBJ1-3; size: -; D: -; V: TRBV30; length: 13; DNA: TGTGCCTGGAAGAGGGATTACGGAAACACCATATATTTT; CDR3: CAWKRDYGNTIYF
J: TRBJ1-5; size: -; D: TRBD1; V: TRBV24-1; length: 14; DNA: TGTGCCACCAGTGGGAGGGACAGTTATCAGCCCCAGCATTTT; CDR3: CATSGRDSYQPQHF